Included here is one T cell receptor (beta chain) sequence, with context. The target antigen is unknown. 13 Jbeta primers and 60 Vbeta primers were used for the PCR. Libraries were prepared by immunoSEQ multiplex PCR; TCRdb keeps only in-frame clonotypes and omits some of them. The repertoire holds roughly 120,000 clones, with more than 60% as singletons. Healthy bone marrow donors made up the donor group. This record belongs to a study of cytomegalovirus exposure and HLA in healthy donors. Looking at the study overall: Earlier findings included more than 95 million unique TCR beta sequences obtained from 150 million to 200 million T cells. Drawn from HLA-typed donors, tens of millions of unique TCRs were held in an early data release. Study-level results: Presence/absence analyses assumed roughly uniform sequencing depth across donors, which may not hold.

Looked up from germline, CDR1 is MGHDK and CDR2 is SYGVNS. Trimming stripped 8 bases from V and 1 base from J, with 14 bases between. This CDR3 region has 14 residues. The specimen sequenced was PBMCs. The chain uses TRBV25-1 and TRBJ1-1; tentatively, D is TRBD1 (6 bases). The TCR sequence derives from a woman between 40 and 50 years old in good health and CMV-seropositive. The CDR3 sequence is CASRSRDKNTEAFF. CDR3 nucleotide sequence: TGTGCCAGCCGGTCCCGGGACAAGAACACTGAAGCTTTCTTT. Combining the CDR3 with reference TRBV25-1 and TRBJ1-1 gives the whole variable domain EADIYQTPRYLVIGTGKKITLECSQTMGHDKMYWYQQDPGMELHLIHYSYGVNSTEKGDLSSESTVSRIRTEHFPLTLESARPSHTSQYLCASRSRDKNTEAFFGQGTRLTVV.